These 5 T cell receptor beta chains were sequenced from one sample in a study of hypomethylating agent response in myelodysplastic syndrome. Profiled with immunoSEQ multiplex PCR; TCRdb holds only in-frame clones, not every one. The table records a few thousand clones, around 82% of them present only once. This sample comprised bone marrow, obtained before or after starting hypomethylating agent treatment for myelodysplastic syndrome (not recorded which). The receptors derive from a human donor with myelodysplastic syndrome.

The V and J genes are TRBV7-8 and TRBJ2-1, with TRBD2 matching over 10 bases. Trimming at V came to 4 bases and at J to 7 bases, leaving 7 bases not matched to a gene. The germline V gene encodes CDR1 SGHVS and CDR2 FQNEAQ. The length of the CDR3 is 15 residues. The CDR3 is CASSYQRGGRNEQFF. The CDR3 DNA is TGTGCCAGCAGCTACCAGCGGGGGGGCCGGAATGAGCAGTTCTTC.

This rearrangement joins TRBV6-6 to TRBJ2-4, with D possibly TRBD1 on 6 matching bases. Trimming took off 0 bases at V and 7 bases at J, with 10 bases between the two ends. The germline V gene encodes CDR1 MNHNY and CDR2 SVGAGI (reference sequence). There are 14 residues in the CDR3. DNA of the CDR3: TGTGCCAGCAGTTACTCTTCAGGGGTGAACATTCAGTACTTC. It codes for CASSYSSGVNIQYF.

The V and J genes are TRBV5-4 and TRBJ2-1; D might be TRBD1 (6 bases). CDR1 and CDR2 from the germline V gene are SGHNT and YYREEE (reference sequence). This CDR3 spans 13 amino acids. Trimming removed 1 base at V and 8 bases at J, with 10 bases between. The CDR3 DNA follows: TGTGCCAGCAGCTTGCGGAACAGGGATGAGCAGTTCTTC. Translation: CASSLRNRDEQFF. The complete variable domain, with remaining parts taken from reference TRBV5-4 and TRBJ2-1, reads ETGVTQSPTHLIKTRGQQVTLRCSSQSGHNTVSWYQQALGQGPQFIFQYYREEENGRGNFPPRFSGLQFPNYSSELNVNALELDDSALYLCASSLRNRDEQFFGPGTRLTVL.

CDR3 DNA: TGTGCCAGCAGCTTTCGACTAGAGACAGATACGCAGTATTTT. Translated, it gives CASSFRLETDTQYF. The rearrangement links TRBV7-9 to TRBJ2-3; D might be TRBD2 (6 bases). Deletions cut 3 bases from V and 3 bases from J, with 10 bases between. The CDR3 totals 14 residues. Germline V gene data show CDR1 as SEHNR and CDR2 as FQNEAQ (reference sequence).

This clone was observed once. The chain links TRBV6-4 to TRBJ1-5; 9 bases line up with TRBD1. CDR1 MRHNA and CDR2 SNTAGT come from the germline V gene. The CDR3 loop spans 13 amino acids. V lost 8 bases, J lost 6 bases, and 5 bases stayed unmatched. This CDR3 reads CASRGQGRQPQHF. In DNA, the CDR3 is TGTGCCAGCCGGGGACAGGGACGTCAGCCCCAGCATTTT.